This entry describes one T cell receptor (beta chain). The antigen remains unidentified. The sample comes from a study of T cell responses to AZD1222 COVID-19 vaccine. Study in general: Second-dose schedules of about 4 or about 12 weeks were combined.

The protocol was immunoSEQ multiplex PCR, while the TCRdb copy is restricted to in-frame clones and leaves out a portion. Of roughly 130,000 clones listed, over 75% are singletons. Study-wide results and limits: Possibly, clonal diversity was underestimated; donors were largely white British and included more females. Every sample of the repertoires postdated the peak T cell response.

The germline V gene encodes CDR1 SGHNT and CDR2 YYREEE (reference sequence). The V end was cut by 3 bases, the J end by 4 bases, with 7 bases between. The CDR3 runs 12 residues. Sequenced material: peripheral blood, taken on day 0 of AZD1222 vaccination. The TCR was taken from an adult in good health. The chain carries TRBV5-4 and TRBJ1-1; no firm D call. The CDR3 sequence is CASSSVGTEAFF. DNA of the CDR3: TGTGCCAGCAGCTCCGTGGGCACTGAAGCTTTCTTT. The full variable domain, in which reference TRBV5-4 and TRBJ1-1 provide the parts outside the CDR3, is ETGVTQSPTHLIKTRGQQVTLRCSSQSGHNTVSWYQQALGQGPQFIFQYYREEENGRGNFPPRFSGLQFPNYSSELNVNALELDDSALYLCASSSVGTEAFFGQGTRLTVV.